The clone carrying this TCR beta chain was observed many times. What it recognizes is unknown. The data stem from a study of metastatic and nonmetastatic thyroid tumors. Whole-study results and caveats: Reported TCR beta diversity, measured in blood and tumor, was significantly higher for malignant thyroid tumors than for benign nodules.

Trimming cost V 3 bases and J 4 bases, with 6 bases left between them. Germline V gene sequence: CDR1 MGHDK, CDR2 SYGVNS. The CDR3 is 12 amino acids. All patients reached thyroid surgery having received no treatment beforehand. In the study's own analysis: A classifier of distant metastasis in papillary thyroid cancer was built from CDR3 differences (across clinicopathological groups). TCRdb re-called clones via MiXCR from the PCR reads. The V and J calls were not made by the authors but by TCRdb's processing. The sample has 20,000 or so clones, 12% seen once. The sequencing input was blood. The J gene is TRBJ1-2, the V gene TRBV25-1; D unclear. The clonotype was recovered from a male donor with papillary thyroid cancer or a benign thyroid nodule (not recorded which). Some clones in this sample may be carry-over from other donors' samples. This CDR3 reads CASSESSYGYTF. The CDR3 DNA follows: TGTGCCAGCAGTGAGAGCAGCTATGGCTACACCTTC.